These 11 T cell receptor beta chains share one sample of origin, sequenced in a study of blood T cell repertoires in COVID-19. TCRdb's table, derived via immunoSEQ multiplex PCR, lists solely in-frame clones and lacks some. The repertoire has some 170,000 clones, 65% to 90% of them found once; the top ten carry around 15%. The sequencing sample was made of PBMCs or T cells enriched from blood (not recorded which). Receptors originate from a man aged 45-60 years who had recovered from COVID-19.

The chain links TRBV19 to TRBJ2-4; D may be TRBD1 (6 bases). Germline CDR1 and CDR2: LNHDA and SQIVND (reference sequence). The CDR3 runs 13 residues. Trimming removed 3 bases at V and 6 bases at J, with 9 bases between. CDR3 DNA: TGTGCCAGTAGTATTGGACAGTTAAACATTCAGTACTTC. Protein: CASSIGQLNIQYF.

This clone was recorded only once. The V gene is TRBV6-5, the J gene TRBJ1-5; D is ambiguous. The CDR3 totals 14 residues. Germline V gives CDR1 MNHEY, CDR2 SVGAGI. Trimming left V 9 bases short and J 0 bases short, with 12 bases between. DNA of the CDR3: TGTGCCAGTCGAGATAGTTATAGCAATCAGCCCCAGCATTTT. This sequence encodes CASRDSYSNQPQHF.

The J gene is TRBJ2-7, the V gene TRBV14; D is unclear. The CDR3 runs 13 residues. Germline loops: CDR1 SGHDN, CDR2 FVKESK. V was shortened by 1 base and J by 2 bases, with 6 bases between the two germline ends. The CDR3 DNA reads TGTGCCAGCAGCCAAGCCCTAACCTACGAGCAGTACTTC. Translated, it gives CASSQALTYEQYF. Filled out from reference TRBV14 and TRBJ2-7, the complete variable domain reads EAGVTQFPSHSVIEKGQTVTLRCDPISGHDNLYWYRRVMGKEIKFLLHFVKESKQDESGMPNNRFLAERTGGTYSTLKVQPAELEDSGVYFCASSQALTYEQYFGPGTRLTVT.

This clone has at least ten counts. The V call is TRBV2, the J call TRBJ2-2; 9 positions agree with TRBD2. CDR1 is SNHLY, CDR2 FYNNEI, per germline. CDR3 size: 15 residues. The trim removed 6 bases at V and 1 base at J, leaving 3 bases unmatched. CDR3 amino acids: CASRDSGGNTGELFF. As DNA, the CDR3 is TGTGCCAGCAGAGATAGCGGGGGGAACACCGGGGAGCTGTTTTTT.

The CDR3 nucleotides read TGTGCCAGCAGCTTCTCAGCAGGGGTAAACACTGAAGCTTTCTTT. It is translated as CASSFSAGVNTEAFF. The J gene is TRBJ1-1, the V gene TRBV9; possible D gene TRBD1, 6 bases. V lost 4 bases to trimming and J lost 2 bases, with 15 bases between them. The germline gives CDR1 SGDLS, CDR2 YYNGEE. The CDR3 has 15 residues.

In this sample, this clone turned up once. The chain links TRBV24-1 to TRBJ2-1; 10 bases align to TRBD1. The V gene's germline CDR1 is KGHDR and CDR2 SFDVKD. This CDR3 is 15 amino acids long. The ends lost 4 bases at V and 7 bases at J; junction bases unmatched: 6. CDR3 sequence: CATSDPGTGVNEQFF. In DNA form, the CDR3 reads TGTGCCACCAGTGACCCCGGGACAGGGGTGAATGAGCAGTTCTTC.

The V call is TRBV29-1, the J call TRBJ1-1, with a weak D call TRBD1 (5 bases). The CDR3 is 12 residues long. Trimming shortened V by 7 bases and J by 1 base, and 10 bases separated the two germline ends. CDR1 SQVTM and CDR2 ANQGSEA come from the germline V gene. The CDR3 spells CSALRENTEAFF. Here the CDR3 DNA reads TGCAGCGCGCTCAGGGAGAACACTGAAGCTTTCTTT.

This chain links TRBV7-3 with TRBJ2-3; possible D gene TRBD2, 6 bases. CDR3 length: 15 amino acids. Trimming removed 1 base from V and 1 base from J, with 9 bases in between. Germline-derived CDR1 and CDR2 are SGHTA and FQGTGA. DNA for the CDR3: TGTGCCAGCAGCTTAAATACGGGGGGCACAGATACGCAGTATTTT. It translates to CASSLNTGGTDTQYF.

The DNA of the CDR3 is TGTGCCAGCAGCACACCGGGACAGCCTTATGGCTACACCTTC. Its protein product is CASSTPGQPYGYTF. The chain joins TRBV5-4 to TRBJ1-2; 7 nucleotides align to TRBD1. Germline V gene data show CDR1 as SGHNT and CDR2 as YYREEE (reference sequence). This CDR3 region has 14 residues. V dropped 4 bases and J dropped 5; count of bases not matched to a gene: 8. The full variable domain, with the rest looked up from reference TRBV5-4 and TRBJ1-2, is ETGVTQSPTHLIKTRGQQVTLRCSSQSGHNTVSWYQQALGQGPQFIFQYYREEENGRGNFPPRFSGLQFPNYSSELNVNALELDDSALYLCASSTPGQPYGYTFGSGTRLTVV.

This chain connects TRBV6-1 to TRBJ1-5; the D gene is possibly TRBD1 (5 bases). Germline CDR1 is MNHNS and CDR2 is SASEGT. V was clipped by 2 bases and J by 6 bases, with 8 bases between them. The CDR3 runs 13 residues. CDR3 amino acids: CASSEQGGQPQHF. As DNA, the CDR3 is TGTGCCAGCAGTGAACAGGGTGGTCAGCCCCAGCATTTT.

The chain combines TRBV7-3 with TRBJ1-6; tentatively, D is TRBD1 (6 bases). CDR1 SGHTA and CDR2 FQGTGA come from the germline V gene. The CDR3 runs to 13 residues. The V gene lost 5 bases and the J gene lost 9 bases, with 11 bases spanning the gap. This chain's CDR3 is CASSEQGASPLHF. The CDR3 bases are TGTGCCAGCAGCGAACAGGGAGCTTCACCCCTCCACTTT.